In this sample, the clone carrying this TCR beta chain turned up once. This entry is derived from a study of blood T cell repertoires in COVID-19. For the study at large: Collection of acute and convalescent COVID-19 samples took place in the United States, Italy and Spain. PBMCs, B-cell-depleted T cells, or T cells were the source of the cDNA or gDNA that made up the material.

Measured with immunoSEQ multiplex PCR; TCRdb has only the in-frame clones, and not every one. The sample shows roughly 150,000 clones, about nine tenths of them seen only once. This CDR3 spans 15 amino acids. The chain employs TRBV21-1 and TRBJ2-7; the listed D gene, TRBD1, was not tested against the DNA. TRBV21-1 is termed a pseudogene. Sequenced sample: peripheral blood. The sequence was collected from a human donor in a cohort sampled during active COVID-19. The chain's CDR3 is CASSKVRTSSYEQYF. The DNA of the CDR3 is TGTGCCAGCAGCAAAGTAAGGACAAGCTCCTACGAGCAGTACTTC.